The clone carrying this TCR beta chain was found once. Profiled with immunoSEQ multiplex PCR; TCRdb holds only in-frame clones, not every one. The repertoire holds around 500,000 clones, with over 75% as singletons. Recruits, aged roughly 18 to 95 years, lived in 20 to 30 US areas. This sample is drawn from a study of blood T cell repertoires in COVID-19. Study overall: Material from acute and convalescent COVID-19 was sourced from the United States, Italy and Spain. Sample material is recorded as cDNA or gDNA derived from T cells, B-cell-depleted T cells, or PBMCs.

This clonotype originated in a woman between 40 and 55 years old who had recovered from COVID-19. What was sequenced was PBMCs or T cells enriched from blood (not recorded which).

The DNA of the CDR3 is TGCAGCGTACCCGGGACAGGGAATTATGGCTACACCTTC. Encoded protein: CSVPGTGNYGYTF. The chain has TRBV29-1 and TRBJ1-2; 9 positions match TRBD1. Losses at the gene ends were 6 bases for V and 5 bases for J; bases not matched to a gene: 7. Germline assignment: CDR1 SQVTM and CDR2 ANQGSEA. The CDR3 runs 13 residues.